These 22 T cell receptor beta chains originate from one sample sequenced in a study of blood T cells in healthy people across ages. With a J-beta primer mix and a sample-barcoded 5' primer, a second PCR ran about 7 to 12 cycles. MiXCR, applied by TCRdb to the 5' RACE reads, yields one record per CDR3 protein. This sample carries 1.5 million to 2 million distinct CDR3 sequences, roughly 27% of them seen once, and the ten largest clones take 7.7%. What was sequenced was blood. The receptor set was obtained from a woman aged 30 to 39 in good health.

This CDR3 reads CASSLADEQPQHF. DNA for the CDR3: TGTGCCAGCAGTTTAGCGGACGAACAGCCCCAGCATTTT. The chain has TRBV12-3 or TRBV12-4 and TRBJ1-5; no firm D call. The CDR3 runs to 13 residues. Trimming cost V 0 bases and J 7 bases, with 7 bases left between them.

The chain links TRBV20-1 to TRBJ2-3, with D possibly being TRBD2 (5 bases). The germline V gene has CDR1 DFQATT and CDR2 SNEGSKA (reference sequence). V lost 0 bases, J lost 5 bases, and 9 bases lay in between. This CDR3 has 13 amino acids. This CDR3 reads CSARERAGDTQYF. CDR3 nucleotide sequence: TGCAGTGCTAGAGAGCGGGCCGGAGATACGCAGTATTTT.

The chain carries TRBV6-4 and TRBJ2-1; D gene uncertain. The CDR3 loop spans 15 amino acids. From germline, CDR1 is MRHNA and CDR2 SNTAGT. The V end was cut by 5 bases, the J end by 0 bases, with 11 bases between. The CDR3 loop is CASSRAPSSYNEQFF. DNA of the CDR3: TGTGCCAGCAGTCGAGCTCCCAGCTCCTACAATGAGCAGTTCTTC.

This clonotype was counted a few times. The CDR3 protein is CSAQRTSGYNEQFF. In DNA form, the CDR3 reads TGCAGTGCTCAAAGAACTAGCGGTTACAATGAGCAGTTCTTC. The V and J genes are TRBV20-1 and TRBJ2-1; 8 positions match TRBD2. Trimming at V came to 5 bases and at J to 4 bases, leaving 7 bases not matched to a gene. CDR3 length: 14 residues. Germline loops: CDR1 DFQATT, CDR2 SNEGSKA (reference sequence).

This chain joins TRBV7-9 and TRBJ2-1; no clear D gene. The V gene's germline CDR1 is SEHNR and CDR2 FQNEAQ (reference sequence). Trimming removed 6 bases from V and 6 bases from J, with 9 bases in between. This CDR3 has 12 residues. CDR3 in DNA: TGTGCCAGCAGTTCCAATCGCAATGAGCAGTTCTTC. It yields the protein CASSSNRNEQFF.

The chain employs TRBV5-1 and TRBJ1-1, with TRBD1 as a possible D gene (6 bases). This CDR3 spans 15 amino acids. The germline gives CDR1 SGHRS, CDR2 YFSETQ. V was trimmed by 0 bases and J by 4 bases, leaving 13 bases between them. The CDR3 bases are TGCGCCAGCAGCTTGGACACTACAGGGTGCACTGAAGCTTTCTTT. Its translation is CASSLDTTGCTEAFF. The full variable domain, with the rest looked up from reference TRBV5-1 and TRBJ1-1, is KAGVTQTPRYLIKTRGQQVTLSCSPISGHRSVSWYQQTPGQGLQFLFEYFSETQRNKGNFPGRFSGRQFSNSRSEMNVSTLELGDSALYLCASSLDTTGCTEAFFGQGTRLTVV.

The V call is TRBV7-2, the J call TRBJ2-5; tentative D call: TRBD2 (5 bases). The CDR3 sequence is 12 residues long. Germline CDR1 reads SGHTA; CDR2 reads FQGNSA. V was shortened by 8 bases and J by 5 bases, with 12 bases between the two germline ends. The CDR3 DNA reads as TGTGCCAGCTTCGGGGAATTTGAGACCCAGTACTTC. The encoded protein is CASFGEFETQYF.

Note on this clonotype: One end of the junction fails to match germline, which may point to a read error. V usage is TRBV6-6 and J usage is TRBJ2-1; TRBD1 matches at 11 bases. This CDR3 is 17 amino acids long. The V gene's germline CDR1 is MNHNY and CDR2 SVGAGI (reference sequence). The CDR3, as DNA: TGTGCCAGCAGTTACGGGGCGGACAGGGGGCGCGTCAATGAGCGGTTCTTC. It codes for CASSYGADRGRVNERFF.

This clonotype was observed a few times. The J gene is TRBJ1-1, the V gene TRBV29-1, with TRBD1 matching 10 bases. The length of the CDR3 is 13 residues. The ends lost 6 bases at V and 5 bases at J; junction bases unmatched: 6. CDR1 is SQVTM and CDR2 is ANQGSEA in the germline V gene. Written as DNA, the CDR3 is TGCAGCGTCCAGCCGGGACAGGGGACTGAAGCTTTCTTT. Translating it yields CSVQPGQGTEAFF.

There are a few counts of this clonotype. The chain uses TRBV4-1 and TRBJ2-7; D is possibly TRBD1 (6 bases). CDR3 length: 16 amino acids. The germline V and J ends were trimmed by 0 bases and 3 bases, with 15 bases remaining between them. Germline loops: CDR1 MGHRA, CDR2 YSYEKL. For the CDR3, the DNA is TGCGCCAGCAGCCAAGATGCTCAGGGGTCCTGCTACGAGCAGTACTTC. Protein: CASSQDAQGSCYEQYF.

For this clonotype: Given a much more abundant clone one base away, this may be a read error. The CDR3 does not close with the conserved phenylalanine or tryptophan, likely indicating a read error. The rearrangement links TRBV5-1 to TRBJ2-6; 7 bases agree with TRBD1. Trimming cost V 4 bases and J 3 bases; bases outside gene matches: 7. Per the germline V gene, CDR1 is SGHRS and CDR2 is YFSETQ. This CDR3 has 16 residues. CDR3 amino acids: CASSPRTGGGANVLTV. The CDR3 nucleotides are TGCGCCAGCAGCCCACGGACAGGAGGTGGGGCCAACGTCCTGACTGTC.

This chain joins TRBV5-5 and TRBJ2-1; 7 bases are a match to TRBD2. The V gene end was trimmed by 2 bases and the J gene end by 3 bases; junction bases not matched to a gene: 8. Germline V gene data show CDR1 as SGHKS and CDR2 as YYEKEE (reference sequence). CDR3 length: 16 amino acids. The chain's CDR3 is CASSFLVGTNYNEQFF. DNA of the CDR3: TGTGCCAGCAGCTTCCTCGTAGGGACTAACTACAATGAGCAGTTCTTC. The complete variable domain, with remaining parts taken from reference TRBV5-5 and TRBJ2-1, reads DAGVTQSPTHLIKTRGQQVTLRCSPISGHKSVSWYQQVLGQGPQFIFQYYEKEERGRGNFPDRFSARQFPNYSSELNVNALLLGDSALYLCASSFLVGTNYNEQFFGPGTRLTVL.

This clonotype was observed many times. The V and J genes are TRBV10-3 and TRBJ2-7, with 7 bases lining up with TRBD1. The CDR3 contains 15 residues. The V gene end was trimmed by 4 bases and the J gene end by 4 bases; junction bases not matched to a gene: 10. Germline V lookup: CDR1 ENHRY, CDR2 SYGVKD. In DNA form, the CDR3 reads TGTGCCATCAGTGTGACAGGGAAAGGGGGTTACGAGCAGTACTTC. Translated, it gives CAISVTGKGGYEQYF.

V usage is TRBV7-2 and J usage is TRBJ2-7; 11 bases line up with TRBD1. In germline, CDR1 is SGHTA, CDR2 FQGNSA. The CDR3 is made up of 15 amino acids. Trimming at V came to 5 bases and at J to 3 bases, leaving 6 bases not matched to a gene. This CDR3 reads CASSHGTGGGYEQYF. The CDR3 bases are TGTGCCAGCAGCCATGGGACAGGGGGAGGCTACGAGCAGTACTTC.

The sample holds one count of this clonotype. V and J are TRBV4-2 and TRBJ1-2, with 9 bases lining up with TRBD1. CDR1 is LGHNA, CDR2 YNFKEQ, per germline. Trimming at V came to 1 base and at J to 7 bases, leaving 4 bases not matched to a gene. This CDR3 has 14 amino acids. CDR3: CASSQGGQGSGYTF. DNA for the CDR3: TGTGCCAGCAGCCAAGGAGGACAGGGGAGTGGCTACACCTTC.

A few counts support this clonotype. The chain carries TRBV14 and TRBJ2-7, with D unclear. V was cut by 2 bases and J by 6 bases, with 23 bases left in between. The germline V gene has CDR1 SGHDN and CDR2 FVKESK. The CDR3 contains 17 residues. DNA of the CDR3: TGTGCCAGCAGCCAAACGACCCCCCGGGCTAGGTGCCGCGAGCAGTACTTC. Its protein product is CASSQTTPRARCREQYF.

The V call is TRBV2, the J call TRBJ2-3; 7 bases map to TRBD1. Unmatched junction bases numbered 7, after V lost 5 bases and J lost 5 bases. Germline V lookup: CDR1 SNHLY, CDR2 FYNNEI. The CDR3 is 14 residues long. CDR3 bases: TGTGCCAGCAGTAACAGGGGTCCAAGAGATACGCAGTATTTT. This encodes CASSNRGPRDTQYF. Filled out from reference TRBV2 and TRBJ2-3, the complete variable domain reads EPEVTQTPSHQVTQMGQEVILRCVPISNHLYFYWYRQILGQKVEFLVSFYNNEISEKSEIFDDQFSVERPDGSNFTLKIRSTKLEDSAMYFCASSNRGPRDTQYFGPGTRLTVL.

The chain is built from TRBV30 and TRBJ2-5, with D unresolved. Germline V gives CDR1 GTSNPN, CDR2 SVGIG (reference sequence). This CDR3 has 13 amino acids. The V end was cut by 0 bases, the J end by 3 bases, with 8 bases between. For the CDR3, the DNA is TGTGCCTGGAGTGTACTCCCGAAAGAGACCCAGTACTTC. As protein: CAWSVLPKETQYF.

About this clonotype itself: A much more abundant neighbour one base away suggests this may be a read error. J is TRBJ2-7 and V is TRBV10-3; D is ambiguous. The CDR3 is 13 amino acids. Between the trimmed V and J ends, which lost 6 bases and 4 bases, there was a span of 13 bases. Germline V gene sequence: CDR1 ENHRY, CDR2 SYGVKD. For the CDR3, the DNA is TGTGCCATCAGGGATTCCGCTGGGTACGAGCAGTACTTC. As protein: CAIRDSAGYEQYF.

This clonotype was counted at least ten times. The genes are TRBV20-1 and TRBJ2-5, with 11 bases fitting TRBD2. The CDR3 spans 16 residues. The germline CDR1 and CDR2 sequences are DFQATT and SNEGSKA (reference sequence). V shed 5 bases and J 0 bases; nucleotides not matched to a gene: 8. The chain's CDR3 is CSAYLAGGLYQETQYF. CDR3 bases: TGCAGTGCTTATCTAGCGGGGGGCTTGTACCAAGAGACCCAGTACTTC.

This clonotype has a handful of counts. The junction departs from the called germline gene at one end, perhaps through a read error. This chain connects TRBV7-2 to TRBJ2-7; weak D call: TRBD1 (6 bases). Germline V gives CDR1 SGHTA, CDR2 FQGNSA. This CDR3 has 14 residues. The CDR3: CAGRLQGSSYEQYF. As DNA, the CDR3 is TGTGCCGGCAGGCTACAGGGTAGCTCCTACGAGCAGTACTTC.

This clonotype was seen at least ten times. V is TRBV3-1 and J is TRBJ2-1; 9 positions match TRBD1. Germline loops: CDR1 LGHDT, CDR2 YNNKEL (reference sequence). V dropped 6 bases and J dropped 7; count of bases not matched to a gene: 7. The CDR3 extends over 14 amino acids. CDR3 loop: CASSQLDRGNEQFF. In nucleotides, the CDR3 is TGTGCCAGCAGTCAACTCGACAGGGGGAATGAGCAGTTCTTC.